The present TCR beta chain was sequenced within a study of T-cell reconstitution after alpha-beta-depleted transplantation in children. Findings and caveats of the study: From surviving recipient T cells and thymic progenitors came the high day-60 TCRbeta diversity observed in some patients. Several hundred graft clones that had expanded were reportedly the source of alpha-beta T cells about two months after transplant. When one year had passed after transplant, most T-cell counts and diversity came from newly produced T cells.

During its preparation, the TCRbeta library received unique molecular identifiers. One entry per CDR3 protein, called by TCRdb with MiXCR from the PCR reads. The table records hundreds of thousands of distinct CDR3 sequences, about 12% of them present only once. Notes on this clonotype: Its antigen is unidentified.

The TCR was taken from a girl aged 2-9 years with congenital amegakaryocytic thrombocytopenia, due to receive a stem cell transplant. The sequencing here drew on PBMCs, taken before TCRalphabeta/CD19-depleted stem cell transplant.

The CDR3 coding sequence is TGTGCCAGCAGCCTCGATGGAACGGGAGTCTCCAATGAGCAGTTCTTC. As protein: CASSLDGTGVSNEQFF. V usage is TRBV7-6 and J usage is TRBJ2-1, with D possibly matching TRBD2 (6 bases). The V gene's germline CDR1 is SGHVS and CDR2 FNYEAQ. Trimming cost V 5 bases and J 6 bases, with 20 bases left between them. The CDR3 is 16 amino acids.